This T cell receptor (beta chain) was recorded in a study of human CD8 memory T cell subsets. UMI-labeled 5' RACE generated the TCR beta libraries. Reprocessing the 5' RACE reads, TCRdb reports a single entry for every CDR3 protein and omits DNA. Its clone listing holds about 11,000 distinct CDR3 sequences. Total RNA was taken from around 160,000 sorted CD8+ T cells, in duplicate, per subset. As regards this clonotype: Its specificity is not known.

CDR3 length: 13 amino acids. The V gene's germline CDR1 is KGHDR and CDR2 SFDVKD. General study points: Only a minimal degree of mutual overlap characterized stem-like memory and precursor exhausted T cell repertoires.

This TCR was recovered from a human donor in good health. The rearrangement links TRBV24-1 to TRBJ2-5; TCRdb returns TRBD1, unconfirmable since there is no DNA. Sequences were obtained from CD8+ T cells from PBMCs. The CDR3 loop is CATRARGWETQYF.